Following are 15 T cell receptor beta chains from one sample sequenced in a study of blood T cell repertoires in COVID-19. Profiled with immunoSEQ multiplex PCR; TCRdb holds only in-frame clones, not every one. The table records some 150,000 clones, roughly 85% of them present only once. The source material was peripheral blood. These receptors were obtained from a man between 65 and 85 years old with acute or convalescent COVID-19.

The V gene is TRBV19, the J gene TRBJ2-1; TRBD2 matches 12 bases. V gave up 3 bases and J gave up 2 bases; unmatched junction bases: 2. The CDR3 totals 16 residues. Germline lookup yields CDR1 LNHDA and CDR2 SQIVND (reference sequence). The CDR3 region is CASSIRTSGAYNEQFF. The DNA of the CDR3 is TGTGCCAGTAGTATTAGGACTAGCGGGGCCTACAATGAGCAGTTCTTC.

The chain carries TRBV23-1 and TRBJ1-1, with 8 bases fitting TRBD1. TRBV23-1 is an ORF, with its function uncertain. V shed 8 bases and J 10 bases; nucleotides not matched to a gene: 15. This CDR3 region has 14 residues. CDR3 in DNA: TGCGCCAGCGGACAATCCGGGACAGGCATCCTAGCTTTCTTT. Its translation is CASGQSGTGILAFF.

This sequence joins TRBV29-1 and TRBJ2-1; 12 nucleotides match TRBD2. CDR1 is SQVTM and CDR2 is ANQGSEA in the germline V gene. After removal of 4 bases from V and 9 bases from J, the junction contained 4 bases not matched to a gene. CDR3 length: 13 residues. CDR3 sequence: CSVVILAGGEQFF. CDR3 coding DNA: TGCAGCGTTGTGATACTAGCGGGAGGTGAGCAGTTCTTC.

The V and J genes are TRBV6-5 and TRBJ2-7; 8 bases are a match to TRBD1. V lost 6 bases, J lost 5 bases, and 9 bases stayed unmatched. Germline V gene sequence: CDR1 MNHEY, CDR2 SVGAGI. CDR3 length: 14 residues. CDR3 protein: CASSPGQGWNEQYF. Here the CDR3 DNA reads TGTGCCAGCAGCCCCGGACAGGGATGGAACGAGCAGTACTTC.

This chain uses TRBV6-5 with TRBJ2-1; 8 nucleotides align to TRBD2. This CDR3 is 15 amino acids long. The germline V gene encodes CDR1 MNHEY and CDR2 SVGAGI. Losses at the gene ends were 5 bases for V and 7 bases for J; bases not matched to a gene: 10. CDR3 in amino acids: CASSLSGRGLNEQFF. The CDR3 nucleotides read TGTGCCAGCAGTCTAAGCGGGAGAGGGCTGAATGAGCAGTTCTTC.

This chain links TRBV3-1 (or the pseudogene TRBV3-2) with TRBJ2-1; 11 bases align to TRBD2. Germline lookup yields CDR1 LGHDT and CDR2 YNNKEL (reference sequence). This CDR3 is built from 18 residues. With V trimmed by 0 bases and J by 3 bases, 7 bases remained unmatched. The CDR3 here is CASSQDTLAGGFYNEQFF. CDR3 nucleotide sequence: TGTGCCAGCAGCCAAGATACGCTAGCGGGAGGTTTCTACAATGAGCAGTTCTTC.

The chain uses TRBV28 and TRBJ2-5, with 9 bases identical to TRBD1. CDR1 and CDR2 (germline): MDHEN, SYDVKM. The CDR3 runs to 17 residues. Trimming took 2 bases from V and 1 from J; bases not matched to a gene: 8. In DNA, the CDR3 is TGTGCCAGCAGTTTACTGCAACAGGGGGCCTTCCAAGAGACCCAGTACTTC. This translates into CASSLLQQGAFQETQYF.

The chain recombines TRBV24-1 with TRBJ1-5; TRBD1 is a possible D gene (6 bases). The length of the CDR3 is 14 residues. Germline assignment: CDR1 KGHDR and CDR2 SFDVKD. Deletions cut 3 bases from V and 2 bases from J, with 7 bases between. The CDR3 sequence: CATSDPGGNQPQHF. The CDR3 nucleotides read TGTGCCACCAGTGATCCAGGGGGCAATCAGCCCCAGCATTTT.

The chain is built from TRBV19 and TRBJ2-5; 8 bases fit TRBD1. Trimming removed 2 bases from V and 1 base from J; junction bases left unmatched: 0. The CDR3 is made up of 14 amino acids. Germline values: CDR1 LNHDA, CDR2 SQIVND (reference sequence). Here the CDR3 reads CASSIQGAQETQYF. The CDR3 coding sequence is TGTGCCAGTAGTATACAGGGGGCCCAAGAGACCCAGTACTTC.

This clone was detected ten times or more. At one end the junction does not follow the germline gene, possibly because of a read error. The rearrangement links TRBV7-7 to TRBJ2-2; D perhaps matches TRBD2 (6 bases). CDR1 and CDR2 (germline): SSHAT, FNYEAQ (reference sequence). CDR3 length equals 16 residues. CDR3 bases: TGTGCTAGCAGCTTAGGGAGGCCCGCCGACACCGGGGAGCTGTTTTTT. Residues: CASSLGRPADTGELFF. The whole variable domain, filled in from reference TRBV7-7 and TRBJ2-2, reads GAGVSQSPRYKVTKRGQDVTLRCDPISSHATLYWYQQALGQGPEFLTYFNYEAQPDKSGLPSDRFSAERPEGSISTLTIQRTEQRDSAMYRCASSLGRPADTGELFFGEGSRLTVL.

The CDR3 DNA reads as TGCGCCAGCAGCGGAAGGGAGGACACCTACTACGAGCAGTACTTC. Protein sequence: CASSGREDTYYEQYF. The chain is built from TRBV10-1 and TRBJ2-7; TRBD2 might be the D (6 bases). There are 15 residues in the CDR3. Trimming left V 6 bases short and J 3 bases short, with 18 bases between. Germline V gene data show CDR1 as WNHNN and CDR2 as SYGVQD (reference sequence).

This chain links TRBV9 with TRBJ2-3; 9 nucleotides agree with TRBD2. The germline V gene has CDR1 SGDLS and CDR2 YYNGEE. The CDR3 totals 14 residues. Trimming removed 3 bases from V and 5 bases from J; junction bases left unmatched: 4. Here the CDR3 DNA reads TGTGCCAGCAGCGACCCGACTAGCGGAGATACGCAGTATTTT. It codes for CASSDPTSGDTQYF.

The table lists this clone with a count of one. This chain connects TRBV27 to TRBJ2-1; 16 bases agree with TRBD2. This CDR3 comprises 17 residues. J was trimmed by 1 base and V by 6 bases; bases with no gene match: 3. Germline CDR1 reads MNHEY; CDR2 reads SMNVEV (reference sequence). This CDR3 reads CASSGTSGRVSYNEQFF. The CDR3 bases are TGTGCCAGCAGCGGGACTAGCGGGAGGGTATCCTACAATGAGCAGTTCTTC.

The CDR3 here is CATSDSGRPNYNEQFF. CDR3 nucleotide sequence: TGTGCCACCAGTGACAGCGGGAGGCCGAATTACAATGAGCAGTTCTTC. V and J are TRBV24-1 and TRBJ2-1; TRBD2 matches at 9 bases. This CDR3 spans 16 amino acids. The germline V gene encodes CDR1 KGHDR and CDR2 SFDVKD. J was trimmed by 4 bases and V by 4 bases; bases with no gene match: 7.

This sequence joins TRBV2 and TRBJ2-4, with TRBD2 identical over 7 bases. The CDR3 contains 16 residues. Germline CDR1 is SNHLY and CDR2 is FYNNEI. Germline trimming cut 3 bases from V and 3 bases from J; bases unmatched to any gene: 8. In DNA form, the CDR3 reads TGTGCCAGCAGTGAGGGGGAGCGGGAAGGCAAAAACATTCAGTACTTC. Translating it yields CASSEGEREGKNIQYF. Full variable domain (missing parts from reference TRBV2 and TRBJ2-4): EPEVTQTPSHQVTQMGQEVILRCVPISNHLYFYWYRQILGQKVEFLVSFYNNEISEKSEIFDDQFSVERPDGSNFTLKIRSTKLEDSAMYFCASSEGEREGKNIQYFGAGTRLSVL.